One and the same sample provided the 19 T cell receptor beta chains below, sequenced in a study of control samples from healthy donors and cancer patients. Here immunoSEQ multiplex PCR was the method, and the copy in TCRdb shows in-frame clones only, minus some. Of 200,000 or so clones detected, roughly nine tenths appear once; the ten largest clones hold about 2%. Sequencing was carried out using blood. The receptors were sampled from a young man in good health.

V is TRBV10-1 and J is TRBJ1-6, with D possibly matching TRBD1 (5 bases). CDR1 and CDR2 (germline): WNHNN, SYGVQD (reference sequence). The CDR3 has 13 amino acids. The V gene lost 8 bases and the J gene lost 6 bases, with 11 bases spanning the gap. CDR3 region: CASGGTGNSPLHF. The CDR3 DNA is TGCGCCAGCGGAGGGACGGGTAATTCACCCCTCCACTTT.

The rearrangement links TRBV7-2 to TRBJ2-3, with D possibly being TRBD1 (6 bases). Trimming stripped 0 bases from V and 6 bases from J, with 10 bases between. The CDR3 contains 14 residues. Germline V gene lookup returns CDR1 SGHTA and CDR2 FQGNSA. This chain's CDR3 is CASSLAGASDTQYF. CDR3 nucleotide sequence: TGTGCCAGCAGCTTAGCGGGGGCCTCGGATACGCAGTATTTT.

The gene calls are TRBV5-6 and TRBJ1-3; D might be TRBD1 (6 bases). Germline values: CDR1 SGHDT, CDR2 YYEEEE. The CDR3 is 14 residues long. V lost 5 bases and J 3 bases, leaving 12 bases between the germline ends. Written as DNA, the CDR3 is TGTGCCAGCAGTTTAGGGGGGAGTGGAAACACCATATATTTT. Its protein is CASSLGGSGNTIYF.

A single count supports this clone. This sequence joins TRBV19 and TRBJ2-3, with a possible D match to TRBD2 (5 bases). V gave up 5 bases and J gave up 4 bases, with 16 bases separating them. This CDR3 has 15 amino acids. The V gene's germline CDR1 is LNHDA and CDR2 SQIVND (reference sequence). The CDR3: CASSSSGPPADTQYF. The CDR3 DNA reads TGTGCCAGTAGTTCCAGCGGACCACCTGCAGATACGCAGTATTTT.

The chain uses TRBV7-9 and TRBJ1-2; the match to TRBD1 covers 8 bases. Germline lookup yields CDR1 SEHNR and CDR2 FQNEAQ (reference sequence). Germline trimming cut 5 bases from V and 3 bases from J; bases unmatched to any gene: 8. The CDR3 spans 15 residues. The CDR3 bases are TGTGCCAGCAGCGCCGAGACAGGGGCCTACTATGGCTACACCTTC. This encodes CASSAETGAYYGYTF.

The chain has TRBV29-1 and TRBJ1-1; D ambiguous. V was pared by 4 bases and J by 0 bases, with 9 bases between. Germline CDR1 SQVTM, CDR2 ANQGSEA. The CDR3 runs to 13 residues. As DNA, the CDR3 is TGCAGCGTTGTTAAGGTCATGAACACTGAAGCTTTCTTT. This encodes CSVVKVMNTEAFF.

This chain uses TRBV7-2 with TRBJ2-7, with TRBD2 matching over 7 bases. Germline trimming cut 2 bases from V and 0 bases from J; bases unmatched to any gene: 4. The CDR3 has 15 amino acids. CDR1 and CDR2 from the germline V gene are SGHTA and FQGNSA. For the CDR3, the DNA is TGTGCCAGCAGCTTAAATCCGGGGGGCTCCTACGAGCAGTACTTC. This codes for CASSLNPGGSYEQYF.

The CDR3 reads CASSSRYSGTYEQYF. The CDR3 coding sequence is TGCGCCAGCAGCTCCCGGTACTCCGGAACCTACGAGCAGTACTTC. The rearrangement joins TRBV5-1 to TRBJ2-7; no clear D gene. Germline CDR1 is SGHRS and CDR2 is YFSETQ. The length of the CDR3 is 15 residues. V dropped 3 bases and J dropped 2 bases, with 15 bases sitting between them.

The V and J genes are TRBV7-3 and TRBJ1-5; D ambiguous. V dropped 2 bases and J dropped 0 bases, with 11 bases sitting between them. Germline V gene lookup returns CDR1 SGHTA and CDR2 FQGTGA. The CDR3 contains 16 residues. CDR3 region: CASSLCGKDSNQPQHF. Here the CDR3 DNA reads TGTGCCAGCAGCTTATGTGGTAAGGATAGCAATCAGCCCCAGCATTTT.

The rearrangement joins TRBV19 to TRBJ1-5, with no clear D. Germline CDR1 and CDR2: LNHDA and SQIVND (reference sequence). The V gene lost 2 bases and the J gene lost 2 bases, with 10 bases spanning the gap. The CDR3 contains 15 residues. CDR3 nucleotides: TGTGCCAGTAGTATATTCAGGTCCGGCAATCAGCCCCAGCATTTT. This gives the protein CASSIFRSGNQPQHF. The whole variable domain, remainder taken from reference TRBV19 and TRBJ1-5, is DGGITQSPKYLFRKEGQNVTLSCEQNLNHDAMYWYRQDPGQGLRLIYYSQIVNDFQKGDIAEGYSVSREKKESFPLTVTSAQKNPTAFYLCASSIFRSGNQPQHFGDGTRLSIL.

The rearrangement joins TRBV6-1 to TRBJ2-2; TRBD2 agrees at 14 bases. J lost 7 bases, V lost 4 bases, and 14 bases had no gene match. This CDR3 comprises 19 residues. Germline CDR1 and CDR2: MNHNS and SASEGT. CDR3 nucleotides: TGTGCCAGCAGTGTGCCCGGGACTAGCGGGGGCGCTAGCTTCGGGGAGCTGTTTTTT. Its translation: CASSVPGTSGGASFGELFF.

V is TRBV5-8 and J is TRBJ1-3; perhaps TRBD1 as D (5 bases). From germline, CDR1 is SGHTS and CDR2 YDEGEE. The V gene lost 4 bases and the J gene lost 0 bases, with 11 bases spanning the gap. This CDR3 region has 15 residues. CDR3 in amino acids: CASSLTEHSGNTIYF. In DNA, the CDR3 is TGTGCCAGCAGCCTGACAGAGCACTCTGGAAACACCATATATTTT.

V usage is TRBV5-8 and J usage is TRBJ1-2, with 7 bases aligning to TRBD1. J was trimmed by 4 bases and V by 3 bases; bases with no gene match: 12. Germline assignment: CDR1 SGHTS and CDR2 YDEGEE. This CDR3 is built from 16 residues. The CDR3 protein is CASSYNSRDSIYGYTF. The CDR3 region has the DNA TGTGCCAGCAGCTACAACTCCCGGGACAGTATCTATGGCTACACCTTC.

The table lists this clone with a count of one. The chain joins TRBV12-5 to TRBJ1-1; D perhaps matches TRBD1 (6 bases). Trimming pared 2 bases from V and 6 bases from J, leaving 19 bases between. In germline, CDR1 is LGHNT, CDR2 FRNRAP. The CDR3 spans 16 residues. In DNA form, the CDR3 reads TGTGCTAGTGGTTTGAACCCGGACAGCCTTATGCCTGAAGCTTTCTTT. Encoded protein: CASGLNPDSLMPEAFF.

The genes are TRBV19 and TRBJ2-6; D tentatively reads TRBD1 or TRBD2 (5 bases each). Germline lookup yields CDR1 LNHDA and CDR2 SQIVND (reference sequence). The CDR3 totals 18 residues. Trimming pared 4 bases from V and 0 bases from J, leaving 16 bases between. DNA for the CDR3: TGTGCCAGTAGTACTGGACCGGGACGGAACTCTGGGGCCAACGTCCTGACTTTC. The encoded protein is CASSTGPGRNSGANVLTF.

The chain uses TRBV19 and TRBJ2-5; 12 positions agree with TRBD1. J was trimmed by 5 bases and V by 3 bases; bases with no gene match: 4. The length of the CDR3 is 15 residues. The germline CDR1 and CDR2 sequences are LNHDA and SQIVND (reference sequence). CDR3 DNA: TGTGCCAGTAGTATCCGGGACAGGGGGCTGGAGACCCAGTACTTC. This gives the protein CASSIRDRGLETQYF.

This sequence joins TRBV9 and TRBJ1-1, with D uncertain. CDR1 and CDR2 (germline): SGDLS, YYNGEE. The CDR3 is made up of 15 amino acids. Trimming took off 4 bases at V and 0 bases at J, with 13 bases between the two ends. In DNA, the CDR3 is TGTGCCAGCAGCCCTAGCTCGCAGTTGAACACTGAAGCTTTCTTT. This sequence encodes CASSPSSQLNTEAFF. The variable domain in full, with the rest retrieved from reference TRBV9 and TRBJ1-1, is DSGVTQTPKHLITATGQRVTLRCSPRSGDLSVYWYQQSLDQGLQFLIQYYNGEERAKGNILERFSAQQFPDLHSELNLSSLELGDSALYFCASSPSSQLNTEAFFGQGTRLTVV.

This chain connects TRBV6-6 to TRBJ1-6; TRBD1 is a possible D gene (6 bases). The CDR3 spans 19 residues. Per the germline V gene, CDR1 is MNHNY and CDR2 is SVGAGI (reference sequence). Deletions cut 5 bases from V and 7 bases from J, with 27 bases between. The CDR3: CASSHIRRDRRRGNSPLHF. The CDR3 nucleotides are TGTGCCAGCAGTCACATACGTAGAGACCGCCGGAGGGGGAATTCACCCCTCCACTTT.

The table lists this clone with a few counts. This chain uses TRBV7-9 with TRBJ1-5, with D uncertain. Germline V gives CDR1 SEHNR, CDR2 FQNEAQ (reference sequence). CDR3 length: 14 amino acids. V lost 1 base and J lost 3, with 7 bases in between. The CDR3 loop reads CASSLGGYNQPQHF. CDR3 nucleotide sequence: TGTGCCAGCAGCTTAGGTGGTTACAATCAGCCCCAGCATTTT.